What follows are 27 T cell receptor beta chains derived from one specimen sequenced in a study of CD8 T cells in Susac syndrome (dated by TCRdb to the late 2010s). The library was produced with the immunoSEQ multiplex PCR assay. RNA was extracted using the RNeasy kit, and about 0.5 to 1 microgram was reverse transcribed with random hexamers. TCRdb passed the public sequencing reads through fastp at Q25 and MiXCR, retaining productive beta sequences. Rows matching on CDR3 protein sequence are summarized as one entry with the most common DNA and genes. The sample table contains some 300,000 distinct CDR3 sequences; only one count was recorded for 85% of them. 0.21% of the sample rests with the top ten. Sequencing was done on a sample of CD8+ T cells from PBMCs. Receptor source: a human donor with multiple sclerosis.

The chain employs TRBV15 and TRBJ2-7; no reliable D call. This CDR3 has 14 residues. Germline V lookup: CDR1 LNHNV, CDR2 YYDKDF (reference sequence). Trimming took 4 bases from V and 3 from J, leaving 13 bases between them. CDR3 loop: CATSTSRGGYEQYF. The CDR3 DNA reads TGTGCCACCAGCACTTCTAGAGGCGGCTACGAGCAGTACTTC.

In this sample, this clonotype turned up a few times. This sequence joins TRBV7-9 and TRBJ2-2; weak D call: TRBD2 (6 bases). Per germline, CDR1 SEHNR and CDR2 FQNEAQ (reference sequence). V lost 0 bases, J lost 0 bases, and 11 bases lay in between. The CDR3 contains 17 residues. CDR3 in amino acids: CASSLAWTNSNTGELFF. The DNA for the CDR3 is TGTGCCAGCAGCTTAGCTTGGACTAACTCGAACACCGGGGAGCTGTTTTTT.

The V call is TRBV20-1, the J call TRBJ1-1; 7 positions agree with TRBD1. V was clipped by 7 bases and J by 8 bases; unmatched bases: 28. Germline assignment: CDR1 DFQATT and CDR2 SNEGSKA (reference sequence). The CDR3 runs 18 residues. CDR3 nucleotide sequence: TGCAGTGTCATAATGGGGCGAGGGGGCGTTCCCCCCCTCCGAGAAGCTTTCTTT. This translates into CSVIMGRGGVPPLREAFF.

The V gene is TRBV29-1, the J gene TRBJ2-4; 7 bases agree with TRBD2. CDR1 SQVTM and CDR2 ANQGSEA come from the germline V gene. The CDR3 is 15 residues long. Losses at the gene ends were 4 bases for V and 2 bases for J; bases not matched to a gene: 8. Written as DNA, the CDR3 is TGCAGCGTTGTTCGGGGGAGGGCTCCCAAAAACATTCAGTACTTC. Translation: CSVVRGRAPKNIQYF.

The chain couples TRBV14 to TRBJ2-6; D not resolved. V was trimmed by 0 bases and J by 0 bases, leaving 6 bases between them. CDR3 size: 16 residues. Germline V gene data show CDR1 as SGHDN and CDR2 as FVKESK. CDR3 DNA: TGTGCCAGCAGCCAAGAACCGAACTCTGGGGCCAACGTCCTGACTTTC. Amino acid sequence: CASSQEPNSGANVLTF.

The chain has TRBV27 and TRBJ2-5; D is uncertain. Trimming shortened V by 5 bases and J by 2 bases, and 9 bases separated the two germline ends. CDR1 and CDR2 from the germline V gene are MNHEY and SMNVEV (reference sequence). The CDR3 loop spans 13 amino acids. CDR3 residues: CASSSSQQETQYF. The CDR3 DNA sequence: TGTGCCAGCAGTAGCAGCCAACAAGAGACCCAGTACTTC.

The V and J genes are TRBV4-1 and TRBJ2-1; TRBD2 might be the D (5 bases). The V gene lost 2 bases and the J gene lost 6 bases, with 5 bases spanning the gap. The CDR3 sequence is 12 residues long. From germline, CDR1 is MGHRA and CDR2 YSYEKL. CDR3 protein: CASSQRGNEQFF. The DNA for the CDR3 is TGCGCCAGCAGCCAACGGGGCAATGAGCAGTTCTTC.

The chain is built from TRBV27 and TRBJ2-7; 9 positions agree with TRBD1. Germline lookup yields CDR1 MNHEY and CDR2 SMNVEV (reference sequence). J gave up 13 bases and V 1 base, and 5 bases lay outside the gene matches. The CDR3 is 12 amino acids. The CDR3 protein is CASSLLGQGLYF. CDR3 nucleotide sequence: TGTGCCAGCAGTTTATTGGGACAGGGATTATACTTC.

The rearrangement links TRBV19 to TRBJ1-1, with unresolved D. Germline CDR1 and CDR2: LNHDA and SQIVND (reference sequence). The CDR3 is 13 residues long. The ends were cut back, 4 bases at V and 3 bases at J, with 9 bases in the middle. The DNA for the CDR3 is TGTGCCAGTAGTAACTACAGAGACACTGAAGCTTTCTTT. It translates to CASSNYRDTEAFF.

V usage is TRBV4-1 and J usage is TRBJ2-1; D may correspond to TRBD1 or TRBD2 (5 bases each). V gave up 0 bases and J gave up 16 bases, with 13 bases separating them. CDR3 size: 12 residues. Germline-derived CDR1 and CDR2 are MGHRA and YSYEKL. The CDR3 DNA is TGCGCCAGCAGCCAAGAAGGGACGGGATTCTTCTTC. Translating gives CASSQEGTGFFF.

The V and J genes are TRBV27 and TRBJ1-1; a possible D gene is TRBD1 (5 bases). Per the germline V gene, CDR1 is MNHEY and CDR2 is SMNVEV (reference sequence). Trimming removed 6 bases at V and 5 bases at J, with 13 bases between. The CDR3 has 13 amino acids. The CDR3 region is CASRTKGWTEAFF. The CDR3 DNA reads TGTGCCAGCAGAACTAAGGGGTGGACTGAAGCTTTCTTT.

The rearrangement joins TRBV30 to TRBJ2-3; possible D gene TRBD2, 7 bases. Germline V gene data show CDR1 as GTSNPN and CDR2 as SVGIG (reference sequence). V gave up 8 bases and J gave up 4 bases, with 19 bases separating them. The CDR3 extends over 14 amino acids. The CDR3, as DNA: TGTGCCACCTCCGCGGGGAGGGGGTCAGATACGCAGTATTTT. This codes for CATSAGRGSDTQYF.

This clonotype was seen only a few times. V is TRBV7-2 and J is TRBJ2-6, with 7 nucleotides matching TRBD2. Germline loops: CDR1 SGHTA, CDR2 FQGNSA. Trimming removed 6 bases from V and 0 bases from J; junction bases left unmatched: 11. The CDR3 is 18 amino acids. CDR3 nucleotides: TGTGCCAGCAGGCTAGCGGTAGCCGGAATCTCTGGGGCCAACGTCCTGACTTTC. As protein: CASRLAVAGISGANVLTF. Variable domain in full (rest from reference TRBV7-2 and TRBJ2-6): GAGVSQSPSNKVTEKGKDVELRCDPISGHTALYWYRQSLGQGLEFLIYFQGNSAPDKSGLPSDRFSAERTGGSVSTLTIQRTQQEDSAVYLCASRLAVAGISGANVLTFGAGSRLTVL.

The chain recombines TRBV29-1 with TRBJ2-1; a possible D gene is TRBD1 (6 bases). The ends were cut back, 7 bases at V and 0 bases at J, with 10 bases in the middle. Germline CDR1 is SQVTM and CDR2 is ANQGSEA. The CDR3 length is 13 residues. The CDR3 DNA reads TGCAGCGCAGGGGTCCCCTCCTACAATGAGCAGTTCTTC. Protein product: CSAGVPSYNEQFF.

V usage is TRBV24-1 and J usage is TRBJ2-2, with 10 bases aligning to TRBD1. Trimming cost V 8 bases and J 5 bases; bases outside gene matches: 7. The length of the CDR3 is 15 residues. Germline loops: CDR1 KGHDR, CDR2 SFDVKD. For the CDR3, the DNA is TGTGCCACCAAGCCCGGGACAGGGGAGACCGGGGAGCTGTTTTTT. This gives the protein CATKPGTGETGELFF.

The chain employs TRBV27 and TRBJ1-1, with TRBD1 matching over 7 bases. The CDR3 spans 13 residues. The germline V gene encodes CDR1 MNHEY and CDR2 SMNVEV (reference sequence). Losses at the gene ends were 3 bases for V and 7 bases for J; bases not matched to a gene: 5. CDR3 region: CASSFPGGFEAFF. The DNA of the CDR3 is TGTGCCAGCAGTTTCCCAGGGGGGTTTGAAGCTTTCTTT.

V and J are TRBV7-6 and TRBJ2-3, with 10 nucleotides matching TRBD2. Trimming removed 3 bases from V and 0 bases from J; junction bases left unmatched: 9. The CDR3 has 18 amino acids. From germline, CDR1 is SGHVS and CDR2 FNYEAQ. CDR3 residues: CASSFLPSGSSSTDTQYF. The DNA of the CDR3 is TGTGCCAGCAGCTTCCTCCCTAGCGGGAGCTCGAGCACAGATACGCAGTATTTT.

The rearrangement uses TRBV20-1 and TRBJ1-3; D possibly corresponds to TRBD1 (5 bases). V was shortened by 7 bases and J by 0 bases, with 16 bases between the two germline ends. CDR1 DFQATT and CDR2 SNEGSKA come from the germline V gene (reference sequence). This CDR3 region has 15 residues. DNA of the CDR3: TGCAGTGTTCGCCAGGACACGGACTCTGGAAACACCATATATTTT. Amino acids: CSVRQDTDSGNTIYF.

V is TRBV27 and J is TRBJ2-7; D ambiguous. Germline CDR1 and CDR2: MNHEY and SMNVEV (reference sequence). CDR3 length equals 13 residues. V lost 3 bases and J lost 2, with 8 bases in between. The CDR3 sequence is CASSFRYAYEQYF. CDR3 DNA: TGTGCCAGCAGTTTCCGGTATGCCTACGAGCAGTACTTC.

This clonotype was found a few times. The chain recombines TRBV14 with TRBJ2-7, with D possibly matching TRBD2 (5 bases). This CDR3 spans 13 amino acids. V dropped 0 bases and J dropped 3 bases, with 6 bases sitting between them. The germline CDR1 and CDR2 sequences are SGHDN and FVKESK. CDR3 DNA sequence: TGTGCCAGCAGCCAAGATGGAGGCTACGAGCAGTACTTC. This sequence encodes CASSQDGGYEQYF.

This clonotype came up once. The CDR3 loop reads CASSFGTADYEQYF. As DNA, the CDR3 is TGTGCCAGCAGCTTCGGGACAGCTGACTACGAGCAGTACTTC. This rearrangement joins TRBV7-6 to TRBJ2-7; 7 positions agree with TRBD1. Per the germline V gene, CDR1 is SGHVS and CDR2 is FNYEAQ. The CDR3 spans 14 residues. J gave up 3 bases and V 3 bases, and 5 bases lay outside the gene matches.

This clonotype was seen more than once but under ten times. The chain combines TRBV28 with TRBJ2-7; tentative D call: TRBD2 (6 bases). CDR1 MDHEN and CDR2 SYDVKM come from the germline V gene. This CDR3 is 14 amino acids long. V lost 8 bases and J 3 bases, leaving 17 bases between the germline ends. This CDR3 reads CASAWGRGGYEQYF. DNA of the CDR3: TGTGCCAGCGCCTGGGGCCGGGGAGGCTACGAGCAGTACTTC. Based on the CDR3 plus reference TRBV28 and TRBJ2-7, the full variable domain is DVKVTQSSRYLVKRTGEKVFLECVQDMDHENMFWYRQDPGLGLRLIYFSYDVKMKEKGDIPEGYSVSREKKERFSLILESASTNQTSMYLCASAWGRGGYEQYFGPGTRLTVT.

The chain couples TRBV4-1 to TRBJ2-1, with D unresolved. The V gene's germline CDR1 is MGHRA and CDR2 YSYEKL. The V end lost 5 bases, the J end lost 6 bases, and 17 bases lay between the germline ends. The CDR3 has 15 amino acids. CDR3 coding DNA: TGCGCCAGCAGCTCCCCGGGCCTTCGGCCCAATGAGCAGTTCTTC. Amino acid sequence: CASSSPGLRPNEQFF.

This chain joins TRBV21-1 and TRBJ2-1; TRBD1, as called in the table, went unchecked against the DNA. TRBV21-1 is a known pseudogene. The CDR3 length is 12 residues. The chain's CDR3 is CASGRGGNEQFF. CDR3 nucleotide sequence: TGTGCCAGTGGAAGAGGGGGCAATGAGCAGTTCTTC.

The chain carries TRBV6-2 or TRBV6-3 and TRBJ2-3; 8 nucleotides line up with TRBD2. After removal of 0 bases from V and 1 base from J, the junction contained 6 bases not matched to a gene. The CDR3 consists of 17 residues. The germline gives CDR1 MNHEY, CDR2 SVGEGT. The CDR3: CASSYSSSGWGTDTQYF. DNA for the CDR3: TGTGCCAGCAGTTACTCGTCTAGCGGGTGGGGCACAGATACGCAGTATTTT.

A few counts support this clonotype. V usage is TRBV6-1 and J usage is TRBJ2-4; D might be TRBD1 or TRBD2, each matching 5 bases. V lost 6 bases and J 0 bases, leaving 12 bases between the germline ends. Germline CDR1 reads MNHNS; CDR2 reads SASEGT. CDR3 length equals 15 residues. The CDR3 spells CASRAGTVAKNIQYF. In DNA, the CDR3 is TGTGCCAGCAGGGCCGGGACGGTAGCCAAAAACATTCAGTACTTC.

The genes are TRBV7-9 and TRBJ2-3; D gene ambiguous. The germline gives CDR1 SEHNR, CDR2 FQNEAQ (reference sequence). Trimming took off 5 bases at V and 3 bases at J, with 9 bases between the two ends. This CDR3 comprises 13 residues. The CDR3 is CASSPTWTDTQYF. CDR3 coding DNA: TGTGCCAGCAGCCCTACGTGGACAGATACGCAGTATTTT.